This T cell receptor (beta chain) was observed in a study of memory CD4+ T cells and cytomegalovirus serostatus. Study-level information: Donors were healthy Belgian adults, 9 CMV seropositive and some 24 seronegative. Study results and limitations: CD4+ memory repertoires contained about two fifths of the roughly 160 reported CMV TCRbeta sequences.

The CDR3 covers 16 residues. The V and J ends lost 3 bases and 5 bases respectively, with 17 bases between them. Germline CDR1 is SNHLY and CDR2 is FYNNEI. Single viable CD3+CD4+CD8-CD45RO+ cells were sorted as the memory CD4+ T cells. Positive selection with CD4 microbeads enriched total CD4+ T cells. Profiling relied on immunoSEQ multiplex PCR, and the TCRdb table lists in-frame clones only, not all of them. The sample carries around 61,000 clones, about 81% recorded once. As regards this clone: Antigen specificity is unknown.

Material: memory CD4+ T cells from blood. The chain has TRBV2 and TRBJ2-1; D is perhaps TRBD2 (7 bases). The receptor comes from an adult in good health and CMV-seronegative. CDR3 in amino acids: CASSDKVAGAHNEQFF. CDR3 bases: TGTGCCAGCAGTGATAAGGTCGCGGGGGCCCACAATGAGCAGTTCTTC.